Sequencing of this T cell receptor beta chain was carried out in a study of identifying expanded T cells in peripheral blood. Profiling relied on immunoSEQ multiplex PCR, and the TCRdb table lists in-frame clones only, not all of them. The sample holds 97,000 or so clones, around 88% seen once. The source material was blood. This clonotype was obtained from a person between 18 and 75 years old in good health.

The CDR3 sequence: CASNPLLDRPGQTDTQYF. The CDR3 DNA follows: TGTGCCAGCAACCCCCTTCTGGACCGACCGGGACAGACAGATACGCAGTATTTT. The V call is TRBV5-8, the J call TRBJ2-3; 7 bases map to TRBD1. Germline assignment: CDR1 SGHTS and CDR2 YDEGEE. J gave up 3 bases and V 6 bases, and 19 bases lay outside the gene matches. This CDR3 is 18 amino acids long.